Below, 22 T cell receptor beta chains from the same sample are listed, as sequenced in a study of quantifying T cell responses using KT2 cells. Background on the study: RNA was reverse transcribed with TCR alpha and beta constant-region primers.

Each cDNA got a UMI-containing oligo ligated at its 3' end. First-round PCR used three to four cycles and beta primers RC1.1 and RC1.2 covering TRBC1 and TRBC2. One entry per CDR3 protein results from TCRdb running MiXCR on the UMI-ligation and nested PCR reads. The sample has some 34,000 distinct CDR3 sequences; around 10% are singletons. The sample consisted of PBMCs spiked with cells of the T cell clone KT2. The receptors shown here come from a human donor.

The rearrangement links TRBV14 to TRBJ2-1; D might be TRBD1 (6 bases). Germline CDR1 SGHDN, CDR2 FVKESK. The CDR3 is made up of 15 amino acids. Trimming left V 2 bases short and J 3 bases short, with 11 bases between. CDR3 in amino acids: CASSQQGTIYNEQFF. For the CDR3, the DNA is TGTGCCAGCAGCCAACAGGGGACAATCTACAATGAGCAGTTCTTC.

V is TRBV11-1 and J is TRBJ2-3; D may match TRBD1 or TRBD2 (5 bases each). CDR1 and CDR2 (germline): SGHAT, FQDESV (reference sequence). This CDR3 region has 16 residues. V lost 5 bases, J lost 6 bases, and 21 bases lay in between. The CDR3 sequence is CASSVWDARSGDTQYF. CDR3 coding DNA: TGTGCCAGCAGCGTCTGGGACGCCAGATCTGGGGATACGCAGTATTTT.

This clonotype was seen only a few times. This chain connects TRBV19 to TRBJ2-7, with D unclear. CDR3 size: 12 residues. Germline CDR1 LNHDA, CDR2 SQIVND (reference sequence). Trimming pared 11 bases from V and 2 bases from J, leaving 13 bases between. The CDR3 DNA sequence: TGTGCCGGGCCAGCGTCAACCTACGAGCAGTACTTC. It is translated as CAGPASTYEQYF.

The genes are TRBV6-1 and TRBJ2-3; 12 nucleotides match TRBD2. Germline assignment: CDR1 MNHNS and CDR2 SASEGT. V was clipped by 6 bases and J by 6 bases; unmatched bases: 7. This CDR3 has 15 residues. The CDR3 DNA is TGTGCCAGCAGCTACACCGGGACTAGCGGGGATACGCAGTATTTT. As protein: CASSYTGTSGDTQYF.

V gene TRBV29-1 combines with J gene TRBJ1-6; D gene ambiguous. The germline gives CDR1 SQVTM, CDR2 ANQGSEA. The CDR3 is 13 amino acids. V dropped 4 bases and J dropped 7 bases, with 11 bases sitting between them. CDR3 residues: CSVVEGGNSPLHF. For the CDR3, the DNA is TGCAGCGTTGTGGAGGGTGGCAATTCACCCCTCCACTTT.

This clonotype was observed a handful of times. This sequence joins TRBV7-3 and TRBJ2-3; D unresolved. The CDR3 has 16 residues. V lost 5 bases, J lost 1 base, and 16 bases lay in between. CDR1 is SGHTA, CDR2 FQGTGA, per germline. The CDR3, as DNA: TGTGCCAGCAGCCCTGTGGCGCCGAGCGGCACAGATACGCAGTATTTT. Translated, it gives CASSPVAPSGTDTQYF. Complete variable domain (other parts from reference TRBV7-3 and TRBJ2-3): GAGVSQTPSNKVTEKGKYVELRCDPISGHTALYWYRQSLGQGPEFLIYFQGTGAADDSGLPNDRFFAVRPEGSVSTLKIQRTERGDSAVYLCASSPVAPSGTDTQYFGPGTRLTVL.

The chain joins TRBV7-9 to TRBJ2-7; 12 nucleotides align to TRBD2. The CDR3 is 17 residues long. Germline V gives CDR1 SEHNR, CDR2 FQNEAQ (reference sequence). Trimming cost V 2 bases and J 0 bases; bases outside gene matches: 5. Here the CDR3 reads CASSLTSGGHSSYEQYF. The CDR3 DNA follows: TGTGCCAGCAGCTTAACTAGCGGGGGGCACAGCTCCTACGAGCAGTACTTC. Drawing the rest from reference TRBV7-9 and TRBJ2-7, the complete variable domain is DTGVSQNPRHKITKRGQNVTFRCDPISEHNRLYWYRQTLGQGPEFLTYFQNEAQLEKSRLLSDRFSAERPKGSFSTLEIQRTEQGDSAMYLCASSLTSGGHSSYEQYFGPGTRLTVT.

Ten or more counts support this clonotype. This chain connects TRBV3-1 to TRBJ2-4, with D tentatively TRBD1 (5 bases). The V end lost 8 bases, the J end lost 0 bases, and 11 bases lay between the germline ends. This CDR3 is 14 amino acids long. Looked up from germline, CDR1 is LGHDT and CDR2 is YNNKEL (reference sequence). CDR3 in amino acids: CASADTLAKNIQYF. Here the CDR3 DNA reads TGTGCCAGCGCGGACACACTAGCCAAAAACATTCAGTACTTC.

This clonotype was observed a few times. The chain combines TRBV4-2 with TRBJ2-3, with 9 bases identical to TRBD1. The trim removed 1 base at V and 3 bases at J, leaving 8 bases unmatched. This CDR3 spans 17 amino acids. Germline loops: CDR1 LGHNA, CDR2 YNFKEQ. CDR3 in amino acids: CASSQAAGTGPTDTQYF. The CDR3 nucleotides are TGTGCCAGCAGCCAAGCTGCCGGGACAGGGCCGACAGATACGCAGTATTTT.

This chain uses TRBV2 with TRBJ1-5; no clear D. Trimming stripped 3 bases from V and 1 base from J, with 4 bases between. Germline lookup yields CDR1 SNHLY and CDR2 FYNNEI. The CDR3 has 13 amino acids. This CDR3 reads CASSERSNQPQHF. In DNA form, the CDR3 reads TGTGCCAGCAGTGAGAGAAGCAATCAGCCCCAGCATTTT.

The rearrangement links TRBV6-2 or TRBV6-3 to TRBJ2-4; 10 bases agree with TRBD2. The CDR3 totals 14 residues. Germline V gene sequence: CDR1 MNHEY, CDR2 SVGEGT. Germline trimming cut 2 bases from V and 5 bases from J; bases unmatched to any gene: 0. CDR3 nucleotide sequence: TGTGCCAGCAGTTACGGGACTAGCGAAAACATTCAGTACTTC. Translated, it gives CASSYGTSENIQYF.

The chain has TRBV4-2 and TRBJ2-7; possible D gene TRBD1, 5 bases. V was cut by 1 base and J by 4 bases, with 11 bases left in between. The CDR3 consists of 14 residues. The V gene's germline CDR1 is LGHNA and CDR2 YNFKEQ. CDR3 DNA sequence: TGTGCCAGCAGCCAAGTAATCCAGGGATACGAGCAGTACTTC. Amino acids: CASSQVIQGYEQYF.

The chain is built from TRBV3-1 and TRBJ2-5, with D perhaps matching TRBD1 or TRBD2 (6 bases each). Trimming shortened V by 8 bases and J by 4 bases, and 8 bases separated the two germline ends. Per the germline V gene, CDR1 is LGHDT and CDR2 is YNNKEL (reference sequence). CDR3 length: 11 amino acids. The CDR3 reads CASRGPETQYF. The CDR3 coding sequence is TGTGCCAGCCGGGGGCCAGAGACCCAGTACTTC.

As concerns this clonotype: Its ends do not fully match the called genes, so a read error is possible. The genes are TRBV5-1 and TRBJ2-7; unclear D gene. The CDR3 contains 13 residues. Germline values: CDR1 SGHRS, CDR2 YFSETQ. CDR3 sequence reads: CASSLGQTYGQYF. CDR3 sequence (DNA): TGCGCCAGCAGCTTGGGACAAACCTACGGGCAGTACTTC. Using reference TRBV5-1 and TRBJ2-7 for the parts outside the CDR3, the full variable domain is KAGVTQTPRYLIKTRGQQVTLSCSPISGHRSVSWYQQTPGQGLQFLFEYFSETQRNKGNFPGRFSGRQFSNSRSEMNVSTLELGDSALYLCASSLGQTYGQYFGPGTRLTVT.

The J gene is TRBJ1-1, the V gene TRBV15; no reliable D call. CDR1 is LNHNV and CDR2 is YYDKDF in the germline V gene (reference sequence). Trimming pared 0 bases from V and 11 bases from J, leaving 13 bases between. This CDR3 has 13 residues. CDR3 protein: CATSRDQNRGAFF. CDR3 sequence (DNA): TGTGCCACCAGCAGAGATCAAAACAGAGGGGCTTTCTTT. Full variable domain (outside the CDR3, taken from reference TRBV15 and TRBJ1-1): DAMVIQNPRYQVTQFGKPVTLSCSQTLNHNVMYWYQQKSSQAPKLLFHYYDKDFNNEADTPDNFQSRRPNTSFCFLDIRSPGLGDTAMYLCATSRDQNRGAFFGQGTRLTVV.

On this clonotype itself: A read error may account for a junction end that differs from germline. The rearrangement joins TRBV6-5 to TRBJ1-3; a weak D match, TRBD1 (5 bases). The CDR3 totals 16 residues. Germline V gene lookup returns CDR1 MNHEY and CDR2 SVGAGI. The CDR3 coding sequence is TGTGCCAGCAGTTACGGCCCGACAGTCTCTGGAGACACCATATATTTT. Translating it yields CASSYGPTVSGDTIYF.

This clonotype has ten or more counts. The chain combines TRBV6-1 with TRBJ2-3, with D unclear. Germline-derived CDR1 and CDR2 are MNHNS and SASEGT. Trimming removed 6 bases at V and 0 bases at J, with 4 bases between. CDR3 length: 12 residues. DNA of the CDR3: TGTGCCAGCAGGGCCAGCACAGATACGCAGTATTTT. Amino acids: CASRASTDTQYF.

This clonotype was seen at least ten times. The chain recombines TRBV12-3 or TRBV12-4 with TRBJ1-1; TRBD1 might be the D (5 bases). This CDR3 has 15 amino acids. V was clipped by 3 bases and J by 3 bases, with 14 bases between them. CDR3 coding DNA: TGTGCCAGCAGTTTGGGACTCGGCGGGCACACTGAAGCTTTCTTT. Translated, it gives CASSLGLGGHTEAFF.

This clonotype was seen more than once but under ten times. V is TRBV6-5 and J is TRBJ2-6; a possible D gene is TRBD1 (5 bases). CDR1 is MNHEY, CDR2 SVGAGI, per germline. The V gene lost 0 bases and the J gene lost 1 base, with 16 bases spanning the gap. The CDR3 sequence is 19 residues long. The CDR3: CASSYSGQGFGSGANVLTF. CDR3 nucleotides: TGTGCCAGCAGTTACTCGGGTCAGGGTTTTGGGTCTGGGGCCAACGTCCTGACTTTC.

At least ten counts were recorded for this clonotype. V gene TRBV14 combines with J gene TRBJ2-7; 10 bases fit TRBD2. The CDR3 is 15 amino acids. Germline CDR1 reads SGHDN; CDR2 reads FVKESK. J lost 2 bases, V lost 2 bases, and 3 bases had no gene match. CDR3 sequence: CASSQLAGAAYEQYF. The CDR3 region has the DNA TGTGCCAGCAGCCAACTAGCGGGGGCCGCCTACGAGCAGTACTTC.

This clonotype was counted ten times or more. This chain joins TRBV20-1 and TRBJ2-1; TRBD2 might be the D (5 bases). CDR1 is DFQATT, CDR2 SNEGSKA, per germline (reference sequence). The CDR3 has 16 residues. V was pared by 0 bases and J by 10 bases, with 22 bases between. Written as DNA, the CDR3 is TGCAGTGCTAGAGATCGAAGGACTGCCCGGTTACGGGAGCAGTTCTTC. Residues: CSARDRRTARLREQFF.

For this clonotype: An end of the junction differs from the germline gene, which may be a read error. The CDR3: CTSSPTGTGGSYGTEAFF. The DNA for the CDR3 is TGCACCAGCAGCCCCACAGGGACAGGGGGCTCCTACGGGACTGAAGCTTTCTTT. This chain connects TRBV27 to TRBJ1-1; 12 bases fit TRBD1. This CDR3 spans 18 amino acids. CDR1 MNHEY and CDR2 SMNVEV come from the germline V gene (reference sequence).